A selection of T cell receptor beta chains follows, all from one sample in a study of blood T cell repertoires in COVID-19. The method was immunoSEQ multiplex PCR; TCRdb's version includes in-frame clones alone and lacks a portion of them. The data contain under 150,000 clones, roughly 79% of them seen just once; the ten biggest clones take up around 18%. Sequencing was performed on peripheral blood. The source is a man aged 80 or over with acute or convalescent COVID-19. Each CDR3 is given with its conserved first and last residue.

>TRBJ2-1|TRBV21-1
CASSKAHRDTYNEQFF
>TRBJ2-2|TRBV2
CASTLGGTGLTGELFF
>TRBJ1-2|TRBV6-4
CASSEGAYTGYTF
>TRBJ1-6|TRBV4-1
CASSQNPSSYNSPLHF
>TRBJ1-1|TRBV5-5
CASSLAQGTSTEAFF
>TRBJ2-2|TRBV18
CASSRSTGQGALANTGELFF
>TRBJ1-1|TRBV3-1/TRBV3-2
CASSQTLRNTEAFF
>TRBJ2-3|TRBV27
CASSTGVSTQYF
>TRBJ2-1|TRBV20-1
CSASRLASYNEQFF
>TRBJ2-3|TRBV5-1
CASSTGVLSRTDTQYF
>TRBJ2-7|TRBV2
CASRQTHEQYF
>TRBJ1-4|TRBV5-1
CASSLGSGKEKLFF
>TRBJ2-7|TRBV6-6
CASRKQDSYEQYF
>TRBJ1-5|TRBV2
CASSETGWGNQPQHF
>TRBJ2-2|TRBV6-5
CATSATANTGELFF
>TRBJ1-2|TRBV7-2
CASSPAGGPYGYTF
>TRBJ1-6|TRBV6-4
CASSARSGSPLHF
>TRBJ1-1|TRBV3-1/TRBV3-2
CASSLTGGADTEAFF
>TRBJ1-6|TRBV30
CAWSSTIRGSYNSPLHF
>TRBJ1-1|TRBV6-2/TRBV6-3
CASSDRGGYTEAFF
>TRBJ1-6|TRBV10-3
CAISEVSVSYNSPLHF
>TRBJ2-1|TRBV18
CASSQGVRSYNEQFF
>TRBJ2-7|TRBV5-8
CASSSGGAIHEQYF
>TRBJ1-1|TRBV6-5
CASSFTGNTEAFF
>TRBJ1-1|TRBV7-9
CASSIQGGAEAFF
>TRBJ1-1|TRBV9
CASSSLGGIHDTEAFF
>TRBJ2-1|TRBV19
CASSIVQGPQFF
>TRBJ2-3|TRBV6-2/TRBV6-3
CASSYTSGGWSTDTQYF
>TRBJ1-1|TRBV6-6
CASSYTPHRGSAEAFF
>TRBJ2-7|TRBV7-2
CASSLNQGDYEQYF
>TRBJ2-1|TRBV19
CASSIAGAGFYNEQFF
>TRBJ2-7|TRBV5-1
CASSQGTPNYEQYF
>TRBJ1-5|TRBV28
CASSPATGGRYNQPQHF